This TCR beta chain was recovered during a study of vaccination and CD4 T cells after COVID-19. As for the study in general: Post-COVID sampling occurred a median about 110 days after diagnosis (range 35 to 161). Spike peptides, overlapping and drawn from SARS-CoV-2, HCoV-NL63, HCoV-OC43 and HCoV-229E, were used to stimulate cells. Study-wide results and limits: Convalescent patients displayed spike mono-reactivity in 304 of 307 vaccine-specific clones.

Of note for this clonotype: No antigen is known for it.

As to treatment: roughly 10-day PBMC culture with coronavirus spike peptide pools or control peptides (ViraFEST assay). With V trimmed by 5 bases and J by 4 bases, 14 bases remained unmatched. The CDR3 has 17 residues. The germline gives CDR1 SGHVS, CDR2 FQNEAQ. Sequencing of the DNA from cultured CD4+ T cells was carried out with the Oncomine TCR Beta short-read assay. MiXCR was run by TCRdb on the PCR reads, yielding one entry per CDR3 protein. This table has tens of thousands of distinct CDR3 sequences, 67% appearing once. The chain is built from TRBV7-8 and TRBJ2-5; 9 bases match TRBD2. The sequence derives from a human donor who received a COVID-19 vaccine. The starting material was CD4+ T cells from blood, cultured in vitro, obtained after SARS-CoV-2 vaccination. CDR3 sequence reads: CASSPREGGGAAETQYF. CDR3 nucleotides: TGTGCCAGCAGCCCTCGAGAGGGCGGGGGGGCCGCAGAGACCCAGTACTTC.